The 8 T cell receptor beta chains below were found in one sample sequenced in a study of T-cell memory formation after mild COVID-19 (dated by TCRdb to the early 2020s). Receptors were amplified or captured by 5' RACE. The sequencer listed for this sample is Illumina NovaSeq 6000. TCRdb reran the public reads through fastp at Q25 and MiXCR, keeping productive beta chains. For every CDR3 protein sequence, its rows merge into one entry that carries the most common genes and DNA. The table for this sample lists roughly 480,000 distinct CDR3 sequences; approximately 23% of them were counted only once. The ten largest make up under 15% of the sample. Sequenced sample: PBMCs or a T cell subset sorted from them (not recorded which). The receptors shown here come from an adult woman who had mild COVID-19 (a few samples of this study predate the infection). The sample titles of this study are shuffled in the database, so cell type and time point are left out; the donor was told from shared clones.

This chain links TRBV7-2 with TRBJ2-5; TRBD1 might be the D (5 bases). This CDR3 spans 14 amino acids. Germline loops: CDR1 SGHTA, CDR2 FQGNSA. V lost 3 bases and J lost 4, with 12 bases in between. DNA for the CDR3: TGTGCCAGCAGCTTGCTAGGGGCGCGAGAGACCCAGTACTTC. Translating gives CASSLLGARETQYF.

The chain employs TRBV20-1 and TRBJ2-3; D is possibly TRBD2 (6 bases). Trimming shortened V by 4 bases and J by 1 base, and 12 bases separated the two germline ends. The CDR3 is made up of 14 amino acids. CDR1 is DFQATT, CDR2 SNEGSKA, per germline (reference sequence). The CDR3 reads CSAIDGRGTDTQYF. CDR3 coding DNA: TGCAGTGCTATAGACGGGAGAGGCACAGATACGCAGTATTTT.

This clonotype was recorded a few times. The V call is TRBV7-3, the J call TRBJ2-3, with TRBD2 matching 11 bases. The CDR3 contains 16 residues. Germline loops: CDR1 SGHTA, CDR2 FQGTGA. J lost 6 bases, V lost 1 base, and 6 bases had no gene match. The CDR3 loop is CASSLRASGGLDTQYF. CDR3 DNA sequence: TGTGCCAGCAGCTTAAGGGCTAGCGGGGGGCTGGATACGCAGTATTTT.

The chain combines TRBV21-1 with TRBJ2-1; the listed D gene, TRBD2, was not tested against the DNA. TRBV21-1 is recorded as a pseudogene. The CDR3 extends over 17 amino acids. The CDR3 DNA follows: TGTGCCAGCACCCCAGGAGGACTAGCGGGAAGTGGTAATGAGCAGTTCTTC. It encodes CASTPGGLAGSGNEQFF.

The chain uses TRBV2 and TRBJ2-7; 8 nucleotides agree with TRBD2. This CDR3 has 17 amino acids. The germline V gene encodes CDR1 SNHLY and CDR2 FYNNEI. V was pared by 2 bases and J by 2 bases, with 11 bases of the junction left unmatched. In nucleotides, the CDR3 is TGTGCCAGCAGTGAAAACCCCGGGGGGGTAAGGGCCTACGAGCAGTACTTC. Protein: CASSENPGGVRAYEQYF.

There are many counts of this clonotype. This chain links TRBV19 with TRBJ2-7, with 7 bases identical to TRBD2. With V trimmed by 9 bases and J by 3 bases, 5 bases remained unmatched. The germline gives CDR1 LNHDA, CDR2 SQIVND (reference sequence). There are 12 residues in the CDR3. CDR3 sequence reads: CASSGGGYEQYF. CDR3 nucleotides: TGTGCCAGCTCGGGAGGAGGCTACGAGCAGTACTTC.

J is TRBJ2-7 and V is TRBV3-1; 7 bases line up with TRBD1. J lost 0 bases, V lost 2 bases, and 4 bases had no gene match. CDR1 and CDR2 from the germline V gene are LGHDT and YNNKEL (reference sequence). This CDR3 has 15 amino acids. In nucleotides, the CDR3 is TGTGCCAGCAGCCAATCGGACAGGAGCTCCTACGAGCAGTACTTC. The encoded protein is CASSQSDRSSYEQYF.

Concerning this clonotype: The missing conserved phenylalanine or tryptophan at the end of this CDR3 makes a read error likely. The rearrangement joins TRBV9 to TRBJ2-1; D is unclear. This CDR3 comprises 17 residues. The V gene lost 4 bases and the J gene lost 0 bases, with 17 bases spanning the gap. The germline V gene has CDR1 SGDLS and CDR2 YYNGEE. This CDR3 reads CASSPSGASSSYNEQFL. CDR3 nucleotides: TGTGCCAGCAGCCCATCAGGCGCCTCGAGCTCCTACAATGAGCAGTTCTTA.